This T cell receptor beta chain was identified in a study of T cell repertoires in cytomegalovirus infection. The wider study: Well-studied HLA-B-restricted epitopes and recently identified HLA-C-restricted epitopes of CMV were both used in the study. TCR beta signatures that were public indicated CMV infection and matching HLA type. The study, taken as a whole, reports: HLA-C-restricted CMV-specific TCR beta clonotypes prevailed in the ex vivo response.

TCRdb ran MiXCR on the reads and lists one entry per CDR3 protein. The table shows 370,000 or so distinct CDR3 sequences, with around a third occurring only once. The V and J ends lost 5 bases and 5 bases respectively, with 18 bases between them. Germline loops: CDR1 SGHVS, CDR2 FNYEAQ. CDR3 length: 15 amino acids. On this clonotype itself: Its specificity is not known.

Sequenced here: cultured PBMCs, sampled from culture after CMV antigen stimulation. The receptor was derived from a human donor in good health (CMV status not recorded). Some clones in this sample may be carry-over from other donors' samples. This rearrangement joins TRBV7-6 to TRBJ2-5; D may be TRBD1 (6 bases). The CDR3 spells CASSVDSRKAETQYF. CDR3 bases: TGTGCCAGCAGCGTGGACAGTCGGAAGGCGGAGACCCAGTACTTC.